Below are 21 T cell receptor beta chains sequenced from a single sample in a study of shared clonotypes between healthy human individuals. Some clones are missing from TCRdb's copy, which holds only in-frame ones; the method was immunoSEQ multiplex PCR. Of under 550,000 clones listed, 90% to 96% are singletons. The sample comprised naive CD4+ T cells sorted from blood. Subset of the sample: CD45RA+ positively selected. The receptor set was obtained from a woman aged 30 to 39 in good health.

The chain is built from TRBV27 and TRBJ2-5; D might be TRBD1 or TRBD2, each matching 5 bases. Germline CDR1 MNHEY, CDR2 SMNVEV (reference sequence). The CDR3 runs to 16 residues. V was shortened by 2 bases and J by 1 base, with 14 bases between the two germline ends. The CDR3 DNA sequence: TGTGCCAGCAGTTTAAGGGCCTCAGGGAGCCAAGAGACCCAGTACTTC. Translated, it gives CASSLRASGSQETQYF.

The V call is TRBV6-1, the J call TRBJ1-3, with D hard to call. The CDR3 loop spans 13 amino acids. Between the trimmed V and J ends, which lost 6 bases and 0 bases, there was a span of 6 bases. CDR1 and CDR2 (germline): MNHNS, SASEGT. CDR3 DNA sequence: TGTGCCAGCAGCCAAGTCTCTGGAAACACCATATATTTT. This codes for CASSQVSGNTIYF.

The chain recombines TRBV6-1 with TRBJ2-7; D unresolved. This CDR3 region has 12 residues. Trimming left V 2 bases short and J 7 bases short, with 9 bases between. Germline V gene lookup returns CDR1 MNHNS and CDR2 SASEGT. The DNA of the CDR3 is TGTGCCAGCAGTGAACCCACTGGGGAGCAGTACTTC. Encoded protein: CASSEPTGEQYF.

This clone was counted a single time. J is TRBJ1-2 and V is TRBV5-4, with D possibly TRBD1 on 5 matching bases. The V end lost 0 bases, the J end lost 7 bases, and 13 bases lay between the germline ends. Germline V gives CDR1 SGHNT, CDR2 YYREEE (reference sequence). This CDR3 region has 14 residues. CDR3 in DNA: TGTGCCAGCAGCTTGGGTGGGGGACGGAGTGGCTACACCTTC. It specifies CASSLGGGRSGYTF.

The CDR3 sequence: CASSSGGILRDPSYEQYF. As DNA, the CDR3 is TGCGCCAGCAGCAGTGGGGGAATTCTCCGGGACCCGAGCTACGAGCAGTACTTC. The chain links TRBV5-1 to TRBJ2-7; D is perhaps TRBD1 or TRBD2 (5 bases each). The length of the CDR3 is 18 residues. Germline CDR1 reads SGHRS; CDR2 reads YFSETQ. V was pared by 4 bases and J by 3 bases, with 26 bases between.

The chain links TRBV7-3 to TRBJ2-3; 7 nucleotides agree with TRBD1. This CDR3 has 15 amino acids. The ends lost 5 bases at V and 2 bases at J; junction bases unmatched: 7. Germline CDR1 and CDR2: SGHTA and FQGTGA. CDR3 loop: CASSVRGQTTDTQYF. The CDR3 DNA sequence: TGTGCCAGCAGCGTCCGGGGACAGACCACAGATACGCAGTATTTT.

J is TRBJ2-7 and V is TRBV28, with 8 nucleotides matching TRBD1. The CDR3 runs 14 residues. Germline V gene data show CDR1 as MDHEN and CDR2 as SYDVKM. V trimming: 7 bases; J trimming: 3 bases; junction bases outside the gene matches: 8. The CDR3 coding sequence is TGTGCCAGCACCTCAGGACAGGGCCTCTACGAGCAGTACTTC. It encodes CASTSGQGLYEQYF.

The chain uses TRBV18 and TRBJ2-5; D might be TRBD2 (5 bases). The better agreement between TRBJ2-7 and the DNA end casts doubt on the J call. From germline, CDR1 is KGHSH and CDR2 LQKENI. The CDR3 has 13 residues. The CDR3 here is CASSPPSSDEQYF. The CDR3 DNA sequence: TGTGCCAGCTCACCACCGAGTAGCGACGAGCAGTACTTC.

The chain couples TRBV7-2 to TRBJ2-2; D uncertain. The CDR3 contains 14 residues. In germline, CDR1 is SGHTA, CDR2 FQGNSA. Trimming stripped 0 bases from V and 5 bases from J, with 7 bases between. CDR3 loop: CASSLAFGTGELFF. CDR3 bases: TGTGCCAGCAGCTTAGCTTTCGGGACCGGGGAGCTGTTTTTT.

This chain joins TRBV10-3 and TRBJ2-2, with D tentatively TRBD1 (6 bases). V lost 4 bases and J 8 bases, leaving 17 bases between the germline ends. From germline, CDR1 is ENHRY and CDR2 SYGVKD. The CDR3 has 15 residues. The CDR3 DNA reads TGTGCCATCAGTGTTATGGGGGCCGATGGAGGGGAGCTGTTTTTT. Its protein product is CAISVMGADGGELFF.

This chain links TRBV5-1 with TRBJ2-5; D might be TRBD1 or TRBD2, each matching 5 bases. The ends were cut back, 2 bases at V and 4 bases at J, with 9 bases in the middle. The CDR3 is 13 residues long. CDR1 is SGHRS, CDR2 YFSETQ, per germline. CDR3 in amino acids: CASSFMGVETQYF. The CDR3 nucleotides read TGCGCCAGCAGCTTTATGGGGGTAGAGACCCAGTACTTC.

The chain recombines TRBV5-1 with TRBJ2-7; D remains ambiguous. The germline V gene has CDR1 SGHRS and CDR2 YFSETQ. The V and J ends lost 0 bases and 0 bases respectively, with 7 bases between them. CDR3 size: 14 residues. The CDR3 reads CASSLAPASYEQYF. In DNA, the CDR3 is TGCGCCAGCAGCTTGGCCCCGGCCTCCTACGAGCAGTACTTC.

The V and J genes are TRBV4-1 and TRBJ1-2; no firm D call. V shed 2 bases and J shed 4 bases, with 11 bases lying between them. Germline V gene data show CDR1 as MGHRA and CDR2 as YSYEKL. The CDR3 covers 14 residues. The CDR3 DNA reads TGCGCCAGCAGCCAATATCCTAGTGGCTATGGCTACACCTTC. Translation gives CASSQYPSGYGYTF.

The rearrangement joins TRBV11-2 to TRBJ2-1; no definite D call. The CDR3 spans 16 residues. Germline V lookup: CDR1 SGHAT, CDR2 FQNNGV. The V end was cut by 3 bases, the J end by 0 bases, with 12 bases between. CDR3: CASSFVSGSSYNEQFF. As DNA, the CDR3 is TGTGCCAGCAGCTTTGTCTCCGGAAGCTCCTACAATGAGCAGTTCTTC. The entire variable domain, with the rest obtained from reference TRBV11-2 and TRBJ2-1, is as follows: EAGVAQSPRYKIIEKRQSVAFWCNPISGHATLYWYQQILGQGPKLLIQFQNNGVVDDSQLPKDRFSAERLKGVDSTLKIQPAKLEDSAVYLCASSFVSGSSYNEQFFGPGTRLTVL.

Regarding this clone: Other DNA variants within this sample encode the same CDR3. The chain combines TRBV5-1 with TRBJ2-7; 13 nucleotides agree with TRBD2. V lost 4 bases, J lost 7 bases, and 2 bases stayed unmatched. The germline gives CDR1 SGHRS, CDR2 YFSETQ. The CDR3 runs 13 residues. The DNA of the CDR3 is TGCGCCAGCAGCCTGGGACTAGCGGGGGAGCAGTACTTC. Translated: CASSLGLAGEQYF.

The gene calls are TRBV28 and TRBJ2-7, with D uncertain. The V and J ends lost 2 bases and 4 bases respectively, with 3 bases between them. The CDR3 runs to 11 residues. Germline CDR1 reads MDHEN; CDR2 reads SYDVKM. CDR3 DNA: TGTGCCAGCAGTTTAGAATACGAGCAGTACTTC. Encoded protein: CASSLEYEQYF.

The chain couples TRBV4-2 to TRBJ1-3; no reliable D call. This CDR3 is 16 amino acids long. Germline CDR1 reads LGHNA; CDR2 reads YNFKEQ. The V end lost 1 base, the J end lost 7 bases, and 17 bases lay between the germline ends. CDR3 in DNA: TGTGCCAGCAGCCAAGGTTCGACCTGGTTGGGGAACACCATATATTTT. This encodes CASSQGSTWLGNTIYF.

This clone was seen just once. The chain employs TRBV5-1 and TRBJ1-2; 7 positions match TRBD1. This CDR3 contains 13 residues. The germline V gene has CDR1 SGHRS and CDR2 YFSETQ. The V segment lost 3 bases and the J segment 4 bases; nucleotides outside the gene matches: 3. The CDR3 region has the DNA TGCGCCAGCAGCTGGGGACAGATCTATGGCTACACCTTC. As protein: CASSWGQIYGYTF.

The genes are TRBV6-1 and TRBJ2-3, with 7 bases that match TRBD2. This CDR3 contains 17 residues. CDR1 and CDR2 from the germline V gene are MNHNS and SASEGT. Unmatched junction bases numbered 11, after V lost 4 bases and J lost 1 base. In DNA form, the CDR3 reads TGTGCCAGCAGTGCCCTCTGGGGGAGGGTCGGCACAGATACGCAGTATTTT. Translation gives CASSALWGRVGTDTQYF.

This chain connects TRBV19 to TRBJ2-7, with 11 bases matching TRBD2. Germline CDR1 and CDR2: LNHDA and SQIVND (reference sequence). V lost 9 bases to trimming and J lost 5 bases; unmatched junction nucleotides: 15. This CDR3 has 16 residues. Here the CDR3 reads CASAGTASGRRDEQYF. As DNA, the CDR3 is TGTGCCAGCGCCGGGACAGCTAGCGGGAGGCGCGACGAGCAGTACTTC.

The gene calls are TRBV18 and TRBJ2-2; D possibly corresponds to TRBD1 (5 bases). The V end was cut by 4 bases, the J end by 1 base, with 10 bases between. CDR3 length: 15 residues. Germline V gene lookup returns CDR1 KGHSH and CDR2 LQKENI. The chain's CDR3 is CASSRSQGNTGELFF. For the CDR3, the DNA is TGTGCCAGCTCACGGAGTCAGGGGAACACCGGGGAGCTGTTTTTT.